Listed below are T cell receptor beta chains from one sample, sequenced in a study of blood T cell repertoires in COVID-19. This table comes from immunoSEQ multiplex PCR, and its TCRdb copy is limited to in-frame clones, with some not included. The repertoire holds under 200,000 clones, approximately 84% seen once, with 6% to 9% in the top ten. Sequenced material: peripheral blood. Source of these receptors: a middle-aged man who had recovered from COVID-19. CDR3s include the opening cysteine and the closing phenylalanine or tryptophan. Fields, in order: J gene, V gene, clone size, D gene, CDR3 DNA, CDR3 protein. D genes are given only for firm matches. Size values are once, few and many counts, or a class for expanded clones, and some rows have none.

TRBJ1-2 | TRBV9 | - | - | TGTGCCAGCAGCCTTGGGACTAACGCTAACTATGGCTACACCTTC | CASSLGTNANYGYTF
TRBJ2-7 | TRBV11-3 | - | - | TGTGCCAGCAGCCCGGGACTTACAATCGAAAGGAGCTCCTACGAGCAGTACTTC | CASSPGLTIERSSYEQYF
TRBJ2-5 | TRBV7-2 | - | - | TGTGCCAGCAGCTTAGTAGGAGAAGAGACCCAGTACTTC | CASSLVGEETQYF
TRBJ1-5 | TRBV30 | - | - | TGTGCCTGGAGTTCGGCTGGAAGAGGTAGCAATCAGCCCCAGCATTTT | CAWSSAGRGSNQPQHF
TRBJ2-1 | TRBV5-1 | - | TRBD1 | TGCGCCAGCAGCAAGGACAGGGGCAATGAGCAGTTCTTC | CASSKDRGNEQFF
TRBJ2-3 | TRBV2 | - | TRBD2 | TGTGCCAGCAGTGAATATGACGGGAGGGGACTAGATACGCAGTATTTT | CASSEYDGRGLDTQYF
TRBJ2-1 | TRBV27 | once | TRBD2 | TGTGCCAGCAGTTTTAGTCGGGAGGGATACAATGAGCAGTTCTTC | CASSFSREGYNEQFF
TRBJ2-1 | TRBV4-2 | - | - | TGTGCCAGCAGCCAAGGGTCCCACGGGAGTCACAATGAGCAGTTCTTC | CASSQGSHGSHNEQFF
TRBJ2-2 | TRBV28 | - | - | TGTGCCAGCAGTTTATGGGGGGGAAATCTAGGGGAGCTGTTTTTT | CASSLWGGNLGELFF
TRBJ2-1 | TRBV24-1 | - | TRBD2 | TGTGCCACCAGGGGACTAGCGGATTCCTACAATGAGCAGTTCTTC | CATRGLADSYNEQFF
TRBJ2-5 | TRBV11-2 | - | TRBD2 | TGTGCCAGCAGCTCCCGGGGACTAGCGGGACAAGAGACCCAGTACTTC | CASSSRGLAGQETQYF
TRBJ2-7 | TRBV4-2 | - | TRBD1 | TGTGCCAGCAGCCAAGAAACAGGGGGCCTCACCTACGAGCAGTACTTC | CASSQETGGLTYEQYF
TRBJ2-4 | TRBV29-1 | - | - | TGCAGCGTTGAGACTAGAGCCAAAAACATTCAGTACTTC | CSVETRAKNIQYF
TRBJ2-5 | TRBV4-3 | - | TRBD1 | TGCGCCAGCAGCCAGGCCGGGACAGGGGGGGAGACCCAGTACTTC | CASSQAGTGGETQYF
TRBJ1-4 | TRBV4-1 | - | TRBD1 | TGCGCCAGCAGCCAAGATGGGGACAGTGCTCAAAAACTGTTTTTT | CASSQDGDSAQKLFF
TRBJ2-2 | TRBV7-9 | - | - | TGTGCCAGCAGCTTAACCGCCGGGGTGGGCGGGGAGCTGTTTTTT | CASSLTAGVGGELFF
TRBJ2-7 | TRBV4-1 | once | TRBD1 | TGCGCCAGCAGCCAAGGTGGGACAGCATCCTACGAGCAGTACTTC | CASSQGGTASYEQYF
TRBJ1-2 | TRBV27 | - | - | TGTGCCAGCAGTCCCCAGGGATTTGGCTACACCTTC | CASSPQGFGYTF
TRBJ1-3 | TRBV15 | - | - | TGTGCCACCAGCAGGTTCCCCCTCGACAGCTCTGGAAACACCATATATTTT | CATSRFPLDSSGNTIYF
TRBJ2-1 | TRBV7-9 | once | - | TGTGCCAGCAGCCTAGGGACATTAGAGCAGTTCTTC | CASSLGTLEQFF
TRBJ1-1 | TRBV2 | few | - | TGTGCCAGCAGAGGGGCTCACACTGAAGCTTTCTTT | CASRGAHTEAFF
TRBJ2-5 | TRBV2 | - | TRBD2 | TGTGCCAGCAGTTGGACTAGCATGCAGACCCAGTACTTC | CASSWTSMQTQYF
TRBJ2-1 | TRBV19 | few | TRBD1 | TGTGCCAGTAGTATGGGACAGGAGAGCTACAATGAGCAGTTCTTC | CASSMGQESYNEQFF
TRBJ1-2 | TRBV27 | - | - | TGTGCCAGCAGTTCCGGGTCGGGCTACACCTTC | CASSSGSGYTF
TRBJ2-3 | TRBV2 | - | - | TGTGCCAGGGATCTCGCCGGGGGTAGAAGCACAGATACGCAGTATTTT | CARDLAGGRSTDTQYF
TRBJ1-2 | TRBV5-4 | few | - | TGTGCCAGCAGCTTGGACACAGGGAACTATGGCTACACCTTC | CASSLDTGNYGYTF
TRBJ1-2 | TRBV28 | - | - | TGTGCCAGCAGTTCCAGACAGGATGGCTACACCTTC | CASSSRQDGYTF
TRBJ2-2 | TRBV9 | - | TRBD1 | TGTGCCAGCAGCGCTTCAGGGGGCGCGTCCGGGGAGCTGTTTTTT | CASSASGGASGELFF
TRBJ2-2 | TRBV19 | - | TRBD1 | TGTGCCAGTACCCCCGGGGCAGGGGGAACCGGGGAGCTGTTTTTT | CASTPGAGGTGELFF
TRBJ2-7 | TRBV7-9 | - | - | TGTGCCAGCAGCTCATCGGTAGGGAGGCCCCTCGAGCAGTACTTC | CASSSSVGRPLEQYF
TRBJ2-7 | TRBV19 | - | TRBD1 | TGTGCCAGTAGTATAGGACAGGGCTACGAGCAGTACTTC | CASSIGQGYEQYF
TRBJ1-1 | TRBV27 | - | - | TGTGCCAGCGGGCTCTTGAACACTGAAGCTTTCTTT | CASGLLNTEAFF
TRBJ1-1 | TRBV27 | - | TRBD1 | TGTGCCAGCAGTTCCTCCGGGACAGGGGGCACTGAAGCTTTCTTT | CASSSSGTGGTEAFF
TRBJ1-2 | TRBV6-4 | - | - | TGTGCCAGCAGTGAAAGGGGTATTTGCGGCTACACCTTC | CASSERGICGYTF
TRBJ2-6 | TRBV25-1 | - | TRBD1 | TGTGCCGGCCGAAGGGACAGGGATTCTGGGGCCAACGTCCTGACTTTC | CAGRRDRDSGANVLTF
TRBJ1-6 | TRBV6-2/TRBV6-3 | once | - | TGTGCCAGCAGTGACTTGGGGGGCTATAATTCACCCCTCCACTTT | CASSDLGGYNSPLHF
TRBJ1-1 | TRBV2 | many | - | TGTGCCAGCAGTCACTACAGTGCGGGGGACACTGAAGCTTTCTTT | CASSHYSAGDTEAFF
TRBJ2-1 | TRBV11-3 | - | - | TGTGCCAGCAGCCAGGCCGGGGTGTATGAGCAGTTCTTC | CASSQAGVYEQFF
TRBJ2-2 | TRBV19 | - | TRBD2 | TGTGCCAGTAGGATGGGGGGGGAGGCCGGGGAGCTGTTTTTT | CASRMGGEAGELFF
TRBJ2-3 | TRBV4-3 | - | - | TGCGCCAGCAGCCAAGAGGAGACAGATACGCAGTATTTT | CASSQEETDTQYF
TRBJ2-1 | TRBV9 | - | TRBD2 | TGTGCCAGCAGCGTGGTAGCGGGAACGTACAATGAGCAGTTCTTC | CASSVVAGTYNEQFF
TRBJ1-2 | TRBV15 | - | - | TGTGCCACCAGCAGAGACCCTCCCCAGGGTTGGTATGGCTATGGCTACACCTTC | CATSRDPPQGWYGYGYTF
TRBJ1-5 | TRBV2 | - | - | TGTGCCAGCAGTGTTGCGGGGAACAATCAGCCCCAGCATTTT | CASSVAGNNQPQHF
TRBJ2-3 | TRBV7-6 | once | - | TGTGCCAGCAGCTCCTCCGGGGATACGCAGTATTTT | CASSSSGDTQYF